The 17 T cell receptor beta chains in this list originate from one sample, sequenced in a study of blood T cell repertoires in COVID-19. The table came from immunoSEQ multiplex PCR; TCRdb's copy has only in-frame clones and leaves some out. The sample holds more than 85,000 clones, 82% seen once. Sequenced material: peripheral blood. All receptors derive from a man of 80 years or more with acute or convalescent COVID-19.

The chain joins TRBV10-3 to TRBJ2-7, with D maybe TRBD1 (6 bases). This CDR3 is 14 amino acids long. Trimming stripped 3 bases from V and 1 base from J, with 10 bases between. The germline V gene has CDR1 ENHRY and CDR2 SYGVKD. The CDR3 DNA reads as TGTGCCATCAGTGATATCGGACAGTCCTACGAGCAGTACTTC. Its translation is CAISDIGQSYEQYF.

V is TRBV5-1 and J is TRBJ1-6; D is unresolved. This CDR3 has 14 residues. V was pared by 0 bases and J by 7 bases, with 8 bases between. The germline V gene has CDR1 SGHRS and CDR2 YFSETQ. The chain's CDR3 is CASSLAAGNSPLHF. The DNA for the CDR3 is TGCGCCAGCAGCTTGGCCGCCGGGAATTCACCCCTCCACTTT.

This rearrangement joins TRBV4-3 to TRBJ1-2; D ambiguous. CDR1 and CDR2 (germline): LGHNA, YSLEER. The V end lost 0 bases, the J end lost 2 bases, and 7 bases lay between the germline ends. The length of the CDR3 is 14 residues. CDR3 sequence reads: CASSQDGRNYGYTF. CDR3 bases: TGCGCCAGCAGCCAAGATGGGAGGAACTATGGCTACACCTTC.

The chain is built from TRBV24-1 and TRBJ2-1; the D gene is possibly TRBD1 (5 bases). This CDR3 has 15 amino acids. Germline lookup yields CDR1 KGHDR and CDR2 SFDVKD. V dropped 5 bases and J dropped 0 bases, with 10 bases sitting between them. The CDR3 nucleotides read TGTGCCACCAGTGGACAGCCCAGCTCCTACAATGAGCAGTTCTTC. This codes for CATSGQPSSYNEQFF.

J is TRBJ1-3 and V is TRBV5-8; D is ambiguous. This CDR3 region has 14 residues. V was cut by 5 bases and J by 2 bases, with 11 bases left in between. Germline values: CDR1 SGHTS, CDR2 YDEGEE. This CDR3 is CASRRSGAGNTIYF. The CDR3 DNA reads as TGTGCCAGCAGGCGCTCCGGGGCTGGAAACACCATATATTTT.

The genes are TRBV28 and TRBJ1-2, with TRBD1 identical over 8 bases. The germline V gene has CDR1 MDHEN and CDR2 SYDVKM. The CDR3 sequence is 13 residues long. V lost 6 bases and J lost 9; bases outside the gene matches: 9. The CDR3 DNA reads TGTGCCAGCAGCCCCGGACAGGGTATACGCTACACCTTC. It specifies CASSPGQGIRYTF.

The chain has TRBV25-1 and TRBJ2-5; no firm D call. Germline values: CDR1 MGHDK, CDR2 SYGVNS. Trimming took off 8 bases at V and 3 bases at J, with 19 bases between the two ends. This CDR3 is 15 amino acids long. The CDR3 loop reads CASAKTRSWEETQYF. CDR3 nucleotide sequence: TGTGCCAGCGCCAAGACTCGCTCATGGGAAGAGACCCAGTACTTC.

Only a few counts were recorded for this clone. The rearrangement links TRBV28 to TRBJ1-6, with unresolved D. The germline V gene encodes CDR1 MDHEN and CDR2 SYDVKM. CDR3 length equals 14 residues. With 4 bases removed from V and 14 bases from J, the gap between germline ends came to 18 bases. CDR3 DNA: TGTGCCAGCAGTTCCCTAGAAGCTTCGCTAGCCCTCCACTTT. It codes for CASSSLEASLALHF.

V usage is TRBV27 and J usage is TRBJ2-1, with D perhaps matching TRBD1 (7 bases). The length of the CDR3 is 15 residues. Trimming left V 2 bases short and J 7 bases short, with 15 bases between. Germline V gene lookup returns CDR1 MNHEY and CDR2 SMNVEV (reference sequence). CDR3 sequence (DNA): TGTGCCAGCAGTTTACGTCAGGGGGGTATTAATGAGCAGTTCTTC. Translated, it gives CASSLRQGGINEQFF.

The chain joins TRBV28 to TRBJ2-7; D is perhaps TRBD1 (5 bases). V shed 4 bases and J shed 2 bases, with 6 bases lying between them. The CDR3 loop spans 12 amino acids. Per germline, CDR1 MDHEN and CDR2 SYDVKM. CDR3 DNA sequence: TGTGCCAGCAGTTCAGGGACCTACGAGCAGTACTTC. Translation gives CASSSGTYEQYF. Based on the CDR3 plus reference TRBV28 and TRBJ2-7, the full variable domain is DVKVTQSSRYLVKRTGEKVFLECVQDMDHENMFWYRQDPGLGLRLIYFSYDVKMKEKGDIPEGYSVSREKKERFSLILESASTNQTSMYLCASSSGTYEQYFGPGTRLTVT.

The gene calls are TRBV4-3 and TRBJ2-6; the D gene is possibly TRBD2 (5 bases). Trimming took off 0 bases at V and 5 bases at J, with 11 bases between the two ends. The CDR3 runs to 16 residues. The germline gives CDR1 LGHNA, CDR2 YSLEER. CDR3 in DNA: TGCGCCAGCAGCCAAGACGCCGGACTCTGGGCCAACGTCCTGACTTTC. Protein product: CASSQDAGLWANVLTF.

In its sample, this clone was seen once. The chain carries TRBV6-5 and TRBJ1-1; unclear D gene. With 0 bases removed from V and 4 bases from J, the gap between germline ends came to 9 bases. This CDR3 is 14 amino acids long. Germline V gene lookup returns CDR1 MNHEY and CDR2 SVGAGI. As DNA, the CDR3 is TGTGCCAGCAGTTACTCGAACGGCGGCACTGAAGCTTTCTTT. Protein product: CASSYSNGGTEAFF.

This clone appeared once. This chain joins TRBV23-1 and TRBJ1-2; no definite D call. TRBV23-1 is given ORF status, its function remaining uncertain. V was pared by 4 bases and J by 5 bases, with 14 bases between. CDR3 length: 14 amino acids. CDR3 sequence (DNA): TGCGCCAGCAGTCCGGGGTCTACCAAGTATGGCTACACCTTC. It codes for CASSPGSTKYGYTF.

J is TRBJ1-2 and V is TRBV5-4; D possibly corresponds to TRBD1 (5 bases). CDR1 SGHNT and CDR2 YYREEE come from the germline V gene (reference sequence). Trimming removed 0 bases at V and 2 bases at J, with 8 bases between. The CDR3 has 14 amino acids. CDR3: CASSLVQGNYGYTF. The CDR3 nucleotides are TGTGCCAGCAGCTTGGTGCAGGGAAACTATGGCTACACCTTC.

The chain employs TRBV7-2 and TRBJ1-3, with D hard to call. The germline CDR1 and CDR2 sequences are SGHTA and FQGNSA. This CDR3 is 13 amino acids long. V lost 4 bases and J lost 4, with 8 bases in between. CDR3 sequence (DNA): TGTGCCAGCAGCTCCGGAGGAGGAAACACCATATATTTT. Protein sequence: CASSSGGGNTIYF.

This chain joins TRBV7-2 and TRBJ2-7; TRBD1 matches 8 bases. The CDR3 runs to 12 residues. Trimming removed 4 bases from V and 6 bases from J; junction bases left unmatched: 2. Germline V gives CDR1 SGHTA, CDR2 FQGNSA. CDR3 amino acids: CASSSDRVEQYF. The CDR3 DNA follows: TGTGCCAGCAGCTCGGACAGGGTCGAGCAGTACTTC.

The chain combines TRBV3-1 (or the pseudogene TRBV3-2) with TRBJ1-2; TRBD1 is a possible D gene (5 bases). Germline assignment: CDR1 LGHDT and CDR2 YNNKEL (reference sequence). The CDR3 is 13 amino acids. The V and J ends lost 4 bases and 7 bases respectively, with 13 bases between them. In DNA form, the CDR3 reads TGTGCCAGCAGCCCCCGGACCAGGGCTGGCTACACCTTC. Amino acids: CASSPRTRAGYTF.